This T cell receptor (beta chain) was observed in a study of cytomegalovirus exposure and HLA in healthy donors. Study conclusions and caveats: Evidence from a later analysis indicated that most CMV-associated TCR beta chains looked HLA-restricted. In vitro experiments confirmed that a few CMV-associated chains were specific for CMV antigens. Later analysis placed DRB1 highest and HLA-C lowest in TCR association rates, which differed by HLA locus.

V was shortened by 1 base and J by 3 bases, with 15 bases between the two germline ends. The V gene's germline CDR1 is SGHTA and CDR2 FQGNSA. The CDR3 length is 17 residues. PCR employed 60 Vbeta and 13 Jbeta primers. Data came from immunoSEQ multiplex PCR; TCRdb stores just in-frame clones and leaves some out. This sample has about 130,000 clones, with more than 75% found just once. Concerning this clone: As yet, its antigen is unknown.

There were likely unrecorded immune exposures, though donors were nominally healthy when sampled. The specimen sequenced was PBMCs. The source of this sequence is a woman in her forties or fifties in good health and CMV-seropositive. The rearrangement links TRBV7-2 to TRBJ2-2; no reliable D call. In DNA, the CDR3 is TGTGCCAGCAGCTTAGGCACCATCCTCCCGGACACCGGGGAGCTGTTTTTT. Residues: CASSLGTILPDTGELFF.